The T cell receptor (beta chain) described here comes from a study of blood T cell repertoires in COVID-19. Study at large: Spain, Italy and the United States supplied samples that represented acute and convalescent COVID-19. In each case, the material was cDNA or gDNA derived from T cells, B-cell-depleted T cells, or PBMCs.

The CDR3 covers 14 residues. The germline V gene encodes CDR1 MDHEN and CDR2 SYDVKM. Between the trimmed V and J ends, which lost 2 bases and 5 bases, there was a span of 7 bases. Per the original methods: Nucleated cell counts were estimated from reference gene primer amplification. Assay used: immunoSEQ multiplex PCR; TCRdb lists only in-frame clones, some missing. V, J and clone size derive from that table, while D and trimming were established from the DNA sequence. The top ten hold around 9.3% of the sample, which has approximately 220,000 clones, roughly 80% seen once. The sequenced sample consisted of peripheral blood. The rearrangement links TRBV28 to TRBJ1-6; TRBD1 might be the D (5 bases). The receptor comes from a woman of 80 years or more with acute or convalescent COVID-19. CDR3 loop: CASSLLRDNSPLHF. The CDR3 DNA reads as TGTGCCAGCAGTTTACTCAGGGATAATTCACCCCTCCACTTT.